The source of this TCR beta chain is a study of technical replicates of blood from several donors. This clone was observed a single time. Trimming took 0 bases from V and 0 from J; bases not matched to a gene: 6. Germline CDR1 and CDR2: LGHNA and YNFKEQ. This CDR3 is built from 19 residues. Method: immunoSEQ multiplex PCR; TCRdb's copy keeps in-frame clones and lacks some. Here the sample spans 55,000 to 75,000 clones, around 96% being singletons. The V gene is TRBV4-2, the J gene TRBJ2-3; 13 nucleotides agree with TRBD2. The receptor was isolated from a human donor in good health. Some clones in this sample may be carry-over from other donors' samples. Sequencing used PBMCs. CDR3 region: CASSQESTSGGRSTDTQYF. For the CDR3, the DNA is TGTGCCAGCAGCCAAGAGTCGACTAGCGGGGGGCGGAGCACAGATACGCAGTATTTT.